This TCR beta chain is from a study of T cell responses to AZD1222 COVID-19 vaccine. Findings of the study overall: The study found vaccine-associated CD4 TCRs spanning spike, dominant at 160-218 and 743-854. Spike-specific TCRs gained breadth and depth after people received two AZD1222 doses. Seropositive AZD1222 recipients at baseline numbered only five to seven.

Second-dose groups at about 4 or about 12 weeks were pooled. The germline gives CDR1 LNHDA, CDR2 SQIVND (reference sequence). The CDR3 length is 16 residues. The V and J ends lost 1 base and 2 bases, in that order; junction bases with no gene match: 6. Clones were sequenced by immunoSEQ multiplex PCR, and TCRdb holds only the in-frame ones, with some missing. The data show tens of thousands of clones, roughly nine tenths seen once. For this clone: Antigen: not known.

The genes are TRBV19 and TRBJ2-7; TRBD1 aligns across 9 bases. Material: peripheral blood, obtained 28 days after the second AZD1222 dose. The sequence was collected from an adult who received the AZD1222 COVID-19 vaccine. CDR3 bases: TGTGCCAGTAGTATAGGCGGAGGACAGGGGACCTACGAGCAGTACTTC. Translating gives CASSIGGGQGTYEQYF.